The rows below give T cell receptor beta chains drawn from one sample of a study of blood T cell repertoires in COVID-19. The data were produced by immunoSEQ multiplex PCR, yet TCRdb's version contains in-frame clones alone and is incomplete. Found here are 150,000 to 200,000 clones, around four fifths of them singletons; the top ten hold over 6%. The sequenced material came from peripheral blood. The receptor set was obtained from a woman between 65 and 79 years old with COVID-19, enrolled during active disease. The CDR3 runs from the conserved cysteine through the conserved F or W. Each record gives: D gene, V gene, J gene, clone size, CDR3 DNA, CDR3 protein. D genes are given only for firm matches. Clone size, where shown, is once, few, many, or a class for clones that have expanded.

TRBD2	TRBV12-3/TRBV12-4	TRBJ2-1	-	TGTGCCAGCCATCCTGGGACTAGCGGGGAGCAGTTCTTC	CASHPGTSGEQFF
-	TRBV5-6	TRBJ2-6	-	TGTGCCAGCAGCCCGGAGTACTCTGGGGCCAACGTCCTGACTTTC	CASSPEYSGANVLTF
TRBD1	TRBV5-5	TRBJ1-2	-	TGTGCCAGCAGCTCCAGACAGGGCCCCCTCTATGGCTACACCTTC	CASSSRQGPLYGYTF
-	TRBV10-3	TRBJ1-4	-	TGTGCCATCAGCGACAGGCGAAATGAAAAACTGTTTTTT	CAISDRRNEKLFF
-	TRBV2	TRBJ1-2	-	TGTGCCAGCAGTGAGAGATCTAATGGCTACACCTTC	CASSERSNGYTF
-	TRBV5-1	TRBJ2-1	once	TGCGCCAGCAGCTTGAAGACTGTCATAAACAATGAGCAGTTCTTC	CASSLKTVINNEQFF
-	TRBV2	TRBJ2-1	-	TGTGCCAGCAGTGAAGGTCTAGTGACAGGTAATGAGCAGTTCTTC	CASSEGLVTGNEQFF
-	TRBV10-2	TRBJ2-1	-	TGCGCCAGCAGTGAGTCCGGGACATTGGGGCAGTTCTTC	CASSESGTLGQFF
-	TRBV5-1	TRBJ1-4	-	TGCGCCAGCAGCTTGGCTGACAGGACCTCTAATGAAAAACTGTTTTTT	CASSLADRTSNEKLFF
-	TRBV11-2	TRBJ2-1	-	TGTGCCAGCAGCTTGCGAGTGGGGGGATACAATGAGCAGTTCTTC	CASSLRVGGYNEQFF
TRBD1	TRBV4-3	TRBJ2-2	-	TGCGCCAGCAGCCAAGAGATGGGACAGGGGGTGTTCGGGGAGCTGTTTTTT	CASSQEMGQGVFGELFF
-	TRBV2	TRBJ2-5	-	TGTGCCAGCATGGGGGGAGAAGGAGAGACCCAGTACTTC	CASMGGEGETQYF
TRBD1	TRBV5-5	TRBJ2-2	-	TGTGCCAGCAGCCAAATTGGACAGGGTATATCCGGGGAGCTGTTTTTT	CASSQIGQGISGELFF
-	TRBV3-1/TRBV3-2	TRBJ1-2	-	TGTGCCAGCAGCCAAGACAGGCCCGATGGCTACACCTTC	CASSQDRPDGYTF
TRBD2	TRBV3-1/TRBV3-2	TRBJ2-5	-	TGTGCCAGCAGCGTTCGCCGGCGGGAGGAGACCCAGTACTTC	CASSVRRREETQYF